Listed below are T cell receptor delta chains from one sample, sequenced in a study of human gamma delta and Vdelta1 T cells. TCRdb called clones from the PCR reads again using CATT. Found here are several thousand delta-chain clones, roughly 40% of them singletons; the top ten hold roughly 5.9%. Antigens of these TCRs are unknown. Material: Vdelta1 gamma-delta T cells from blood grown in culture (DOT cells). These receptors were collected from a human donor in good health. Each CDR3 is given with its conserved first and last residue. Each record gives: D gene, V gene, clone size, J gene, CDR3 protein, CDR3 DNA. A D gene is named only where the DNA matches it firmly. The size field is filled for only some rows; it gives once, few, many or a size class.

>TRDD3|TRDV1|.|TRDJ1
CALRGLFLSLTGGYTDKLIF
TGTGCTCTTAGGGGATTGTTCCTAAGCTTAACTGGGGGATACACCGATAAACTCATCTTT
>TRDD3|TRDV1|few|TRDJ1
CALGPTVFGLGANTDKLIF
TGTGCTCTTGGGCCGACCGTCTTCGGGCTGGGGGCGAACACCGATAAACTCATCTTT
>TRDD2|TRDV1|medium-sized|TRDJ1
CALLYDVPTVYFNTDKLIF
TGTGCTCTTCTCTACGACGTTCCTACGGTATACTTCAACACCGATAAACTCATCTTT
>TRDD3|TRDV1|.|TRDJ1
CALGELFLTTSLWGIRGNTDKLIF
TGTGCTCTTGGGGAACTATTTCTAACAACTTCCCTCTGGGGGATACGGGGGAACACCGATAAACTCATCTTT
>TRDD3|TRDV1|.|TRDJ1
CALGERLPSYLPVLGDTRVTYTDKLIF
TGTGCTCTTGGGGAACGTCTCCCTTCCTACCTCCCCGTACTGGGGGATACGCGGGTTACGTACACCGATAAACTCATCTTT
>TRDD3|TRDV1|few|TRDJ1
CALGESARNWGIPNTDKLIF
TGTGCTCTTGGGGAAAGCGCGAGAAACTGGGGGATACCCAACACCGATAAACTCATCTTT
>TRDD3|TRDV1|.|TRDJ1
CALVENVPYWGIGTDKLIF
TGTGCTCTTGTGGAAAATGTTCCCTACTGGGGGATAGGTACCGATAAACTCATCTTT
>TRDD3|TRDV1|few|TRDJ1
CALGEPTDWGLTDKLIF
TGTGCTCTTGGGGAACCTACGGACTGGGGGCTCACCGATAAACTCATCTTT
>.|TRDV1|medium-sized|TRDJ1
CALGELNRGWLPMVWGTVCHQQYTDKLIF
TGTGCTCTTGGGGAACTAAATAGGGGATGGCTTCCTATGGTCTGGGGGACGGTTTGCCACCAACAGTACACCGATAAACTCATCTTT
>TRDD3|TRDV1|few|TRDJ1
CALAGVSRVLGDTGKLIF
TGTGCTCTCGCGGGGGTTTCCCGGGTACTGGGGGATACTGGTAAACTCATCTTT
>.|TRDV1|medium-sized|TRDJ1
CALGEFALGGPAFLRRGDRPTDKLIF
TGTGCTCTTGGGGAATTTGCCTTGGGGGGCCCTGCCTTCCTACGTCGGGGGGATAGACCCACCGATAAACTCATCTTT
>.|TRDV1|few|TRDJ1
CALGTQEAGLGFADKLIF
TGTGCTCTTGGGACGCAGGAGGCCGGTTTAGGGTTCGCCGATAAACTCATCTTT
>TRDD3|TRDV1|.|TRDJ1
CALGTGNLYRLLGSFSKLIF
TGTGCTCTTGGGACTGGCAATCTCTACCGCCTACTGGGGTCCTTCTCCAAACTCATCTTT
>TRDD3|TRDV1|.|TRDJ1
CALGELSSTFVVLGDTSRGYTDKLIF
TGTGCTCTTGGGGAACTATCGTCCACGTTTGTCGTACTGGGGGATACCAGTCGGGGTTACACCGATAAACTCATCTTT
>TRDD3|TRDV1|few|TRDJ1
CALGELLTYRDTNTDKLIF
TGTGCTCTTGGGGAACTTTTGACCTACCGGGATACTAACACCGATAAACTCATCTTT
>.|TRDV1|medium-sized|TRDJ1
CALGELGVEIRGDTDKLIF
TGTGCTCTTGGGGAACTGGGAGTTGAGATACGGGGGGACACCGATAAACTCATCTTT
>TRDD3|TRDV1|.|TRDJ1
CALGLPSRIRLGDYDDKLIF
TGTGCTCTTGGGTTACCTTCCCGAATAAGGCTGGGGGATTACGACGATAAACTCATCTTT
>TRDD3|TRDV1|.|TRDJ1
CALGGILRGEEGDTWGLIF
TGTGCTCTTGGGGGAATCCTACGAGGGGAGGAAGGGGATACGTGGGGACTCATCTTT
>.|TRDV1|.|TRDJ1
CALGESGSSSNGGISRAQYKLIF
TGTGCTCTTGGGGAAAGCGGTTCTTCCTCCAATGGTGGGATTAGTCGCGCCCAGTATAAACTCATCTTT
>.|TRDV1|few|TRDJ1
CALGELVLRHTDKLIF
TGTGCTCTTGGGGAACTAGTGTTACGCCACACCGATAAACTCATCTTT
>.|TRDV1|few|TRDJ1
CALGDPPEEGTGKTETNDKLIF
TGTGCTCTTGGGGACCCACCTGAGGAGGGGACTGGAAAAACTGAAACTAACGATAAACTCATCTTT
>.|TRDV1|few|TRDJ1
CALGERTSWRGYTDKLIF
TGTGCTCTTGGGGAAAGGACCTCTTGGAGGGGATACACCGATAAACTCATCTTT
>TRDD3|TRDV1|medium-sized|TRDJ1
CALGETQTLPSVLGDRYTDKLIF
TGTGCTCTTGGGGAAACTCAAACCCTACCCTCTGTTCTGGGGGATCGGTACACCGATAAACTCATCTTT
>TRDD3|TRDV1|.|TRDJ1
CALGEPILKKVGDNPPYTDKLIF
TGTGCTCTTGGGGAACCCATCCTTAAAAAAGTGGGGGATAACCCTCCGTACACCGATAAACTCATCTTT
>TRDD3|TRDV1|.|TRDJ1
CALGGLRTGGYADSRPKLIF
TGTGCTCTTGGGGGACTACGAACTGGGGGATACGCTGATTCACGCCCCAAACTCATCTTT
>.|TRDV1|few|TRDJ1
CALGETLFIGPPISGESYTDKLIF
TGTGCTCTTGGGGAAACCTTGTTCATAGGGCCCCCCATCTCCGGGGAGAGTTACACCGATAAACTCATCTTT
>.|TRDV1|.|TRDJ1
CALGGPAFLKGYNDKLIF
TGTGCTCTTGGGGGACCTGCCTTCCTCAAGGGATACAACGATAAACTCATCTTT
>TRDD3|TRDV1|few|TRDJ1
CALAGPSGINLGDTDKLIF
TGTGCTCTTGCTGGGCCTTCCGGGATCAACCTGGGGGATACCGATAAACTCATCTTT
>TRDD3|TRDV1|.|TRDJ1
CALGAIYVRRPRLGETDKLIF
TGTGCTCTTGGGGCAATCTACGTTCGGCGTCCCCGACTGGGGGAAACCGATAAACTCATCTTT
>.|TRDV1|few|TRDJ1
CALGETTSPPFFAIGVGSNKLIF
TGTGCTCTTGGGGAAACTACTTCTCCCCCATTTTTCGCCATCGGGGTGGGGAGCAATAAACTCATCTTT
>TRDD3|TRDV1|.|TRDJ1
CALGDGREFRYWGGPYTDKLIF
TGTGCTCTTGGGGATGGCCGGGAGTTTCGCTACTGGGGGGGCCCGTACACCGATAAACTCATCTTT
>TRDD3|TRDV1|medium-sized|TRDJ1
CALGELRPSYWGKKENTDKLIF
TGTGCTCTTGGGGAACTCAGGCCGTCATACTGGGGGAAAAAAGAAAACACCGATAAACTCATCTTT
>.|TRDV1|few|TRDJ1
CALGELIQGIIPSYTDKLIF
TGTGCTCTTGGGGAACTAATACAGGGTATCATACCTTCGTACACCGATAAACTCATCTTT
>.|TRDV1|.|TRDJ1
CALGEIAPFLLVGDYTDKLIF
TGTGCTCTTGGGGAAATAGCCCCCTTCCTACTTGTGGGGGATTACACCGATAAACTCATCTTT
>.|TRDV1|.|TRDJ1
CALGDPGRFRGPGTDKLIF
TGTGCTCTTGGGGACCCGGGGCGGTTTAGGGGACCAGGCACCGATAAACTCATCTTT
>TRDD3|TRDV1|medium-sized|TRDJ1
CALVKCPRNEGYAASLGTDKLIF
TGTGCTCTTGTTAAATGCCCCCGGAACGAGGGATACGCAGCCTCACTTGGGACCGATAAACTCATCTTT
>TRDD3|TRDV1|.|TRDJ1
CALGELALGDYTDKLIF
TGTGCTCTTGGGGAACTCGCACTGGGGGATTACACCGATAAACTCATCTTT
>TRDD3|TRDV1|medium-sized|TRDJ1
CALGESESPRTGGLYTDKLIF
TGTGCTCTTGGGGAAAGCGAGTCCCCCCGTACTGGGGGGTTGTACACCGATAAACTCATCTTT
>TRDD3|TRDV1|.|TRDJ1
CALGDPLPRTGGPYTDKLIF
TGTGCTCTTGGGGACCCCCTCCCCCGTACTGGGGGACCGTACACCGATAAACTCATCTTT
>.|TRDV1|.|TRDJ1
CALGKTKGTRGGERRGYTDKLIF
TGTGCTCTTGGGAAAACTAAGGGAACTAGGGGGGGAGAACGGCGGGGGTACACCGATAAACTCATCTTT
>TRDD3|TRDV1|few|TRDJ1
CALGVPKTPHWGNGGDDKLIF
TGTGCTCTTGGGGTTCCGAAAACCCCCCACTGGGGGAATGGCGGGGACGATAAACTCATCTTT
>.|TRAV36/DV7|few|TRDJ1
CAVDQGKQGGTDKLIF
TGTGCTGTGGACCAGGGGAAACAGGGAGGGACCGATAAACTCATCTTT
>TRDD3|TRDV1|medium-sized|TRDJ1
CALTGVPFRGIRTDKLIF
TGTGCTTTGACCGGGGTTCCTTTCCGGGGGATAAGGACCGATAAACTCATCTTT
>TRDD3|TRDV1|.|TRDJ1
CALGELGSRALGDTDKLIF
TGTGCTCTTGGGGAACTCGGCTCTCGGGCTCTGGGGGATACCGATAAACTCATCTTT
>.|TRDV1|few|TRDJ1
CALGVTSRTYWETDKLIF
TGTGCTCTTGGGGTCACTTCCCGCACGTACTGGGAGACCGATAAACTCATCTTT
>.|TRDV1|few|TRDJ1
CALGEHGGTSYQALGIGYTDKLIF
TGTGCTCTTGGGGAACACGGGGGGACTTCCTACCAGGCACTGGGGATTGGGTACACCGATAAACTCATCTTT
>TRDD3|TRDV1|.|TRDJ1
CALGELTFPSFTGGYAYHTDKLIF
TGTGCTCTTGGGGAACTCACCTTCCCCAGCTTTACTGGGGGATACGCGTATCACACCGATAAACTCATCTTT
>.|TRDV1|.|TRDJ1
CALGELSNGLLTPGSADKLIF
TGTGCTCTTGGGGAACTATCTAACGGCCTCCTGACCCCAGGGTCGGCCGATAAACTCATCTTT
>.|TRDV1|.|TRDJ1
CALGDPTGGGPPDKLIF
TGTGCTCTTGGGGACCCTACGGGTGGGGGTCCTCCCGATAAACTCATCTTT
>TRDD3|TRDV1|.|TRDJ1
CALGEGTYAGGISYTDKLIF
TGTGCTCTTGGGGAAGGGACCTACGCTGGGGGAATCTCGTACACCGATAAACTCATCTTT
>TRDD3|TRDV1|large|TRDJ1
CALGEDFPPGGPKYTDKLIF
TGTGCTCTTGGGGAGGACTTTCCCCCTGGGGGACCCAAGTACACCGATAAACTCATCTTT
>TRDD3|TRDV1|.|TRDJ1
CALGEFLLPMGGYGAIFDKLIF
TGTGCTCTTGGGGAATTCCTGCTTCCTATGGGGGGATACGGTGCCATTTTCGATAAACTCATCTTT
>TRDD3|TRDV1|few|TRDJ1
CALGEWFTSYLGDTRYTDKLIF
TGTGCTCTTGGGGAATGGTTTACTTCCTACCTGGGGGATACGCGGTACACCGATAAACTCATCTTT
>.|TRDV1|.|TRDJ1
CALGEVFPLSDKLIF
TGTGCTCTTGGGGAAGTGTTTCCCCTCTCCGATAAACTCATCTTT
>TRDD3|TRDV1|.|TRDJ1
CALGEAGRVPFPVFGGYGGGTDKLIF
TGTGCTCTTGGGGAAGCAGGGAGGGTCCCTTTCCCTGTCTTTGGGGGATACGGCGGGGGCACCGATAAACTCATCTTT
>.|TRDV1|.|TRDJ1
CALGDPSVRGYTDKLIF
TGTGCTCTTGGGGATCCTTCAGTACGCGGTTACACCGATAAACTCATCTTT
>.|TRDV1|.|TRDJ1
CALGDSLTTSPKLGKLIF
TGTGCTCTTGGGGACTCCCTCACCACCTCCCCGAAGTTGGGTAAACTCATCTTT
>TRDD3|TRDV1|.|TRDJ1
CALGIGTLLGDTDKLIF
TGTGCTCTTGGGATCGGGACTTTACTGGGGGATACCGATAAACTCATCTTT
>TRDD3|TRDV1|.|TRDJ1
CALGELIGIPGIVLGIHATDKLIF
TGTGCTCTTGGGGAACTTATTGGGATTCCAGGAATTGTACTGGGGATTCACGCCACCGATAAACTCATCTTT
>.|TRDV1|few|TRDJ1
CALGEHNLRWGPMEYTDKLIF
TGTGCTCTTGGGGAACATAATCTACGCTGGGGACCTATGGAGTACACCGATAAACTCATCTTT